This TCR beta chain was obtained from a study of CD8 T cells in ankylosing spondylitis (dated by TCRdb to about 2017). Concerning the study at large: The study profiled T cell receptor beta repertoires in healthy donors and ankylosing spondylitis patients to find disease-linked TCR variants. In total, the full study cohort was made up of roughly 110 healthy donors and 25 to 30 ankylosing spondylitis patients. Samples of peripheral blood were taken, and for ankylosing spondylitis patients, synovial fluid was collected as well. The full study reports these points: The disease-linked clones showed a CD8+ phenotype and occurred at relatively low frequencies in peripheral blood. Some of the motif variants had been reported before in the synovial fluid and blood of reactive arthritis patients, a finding that suggests common disease-initiation mechanisms. A TCR beta motif of fewer than 10 highly homologous amino acid variants appeared characteristic of blood from ankylosing spondylitis patients. The disease-linked clones were reported to be significantly enriched in matched synovial fluid samples from ankylosing spondylitis patients.

V loses 5 bases of germline sequence and J loses 4 bases, and the interval between the two ends is 13 bases. There are 14 amino acids in the CDR3, from cysteine to phenylalanine inclusive. Only CDR3 DNA is held: 42 bases, read in frame from base 1. CDR1 and CDR2 (SEHNR, FQNEAQ) derive from the germline V gene (reference sequence). This clonotype was detected many times. Its antigen remains undetermined. No base quality information exists; no much larger clone differs at one position. Sequencing relied on an Illumina HiSeq 2500. Quantitative 5'-RACE with molecular barcodes was used to prepare TCR beta libraries. Regarding the original processing steps: A new computational method, built on a probabilistic model of VDJ rearrangement, was used to identify disease-linked TCR variants. TCRdb ran its own pipeline on the public reads, namely fastp trimming at Q25 and MiXCR clone calling, and kept in-frame beta chains. One record per CDR3 amino acid sequence lists the most common genes and DNA. The V and J calls shown here were made by TCRdb, not taken from the authors' results. The sample table holds about 510,000 distinct CDR3 sequences, of which under 5.5% were seen once. Approximately 3.5% of the sample belongs to the ten largest clones.

The sequence is built from TRBV7-9 and TRBJ2-3; the best D guess is TRBD2, with 6 bases matching. This clonotype was sampled from a male donor with ankylosing spondylitis. The specimen was blood, either unsorted or a sorted T cell fraction (not recorded which). At the DNA level, the sequence is TGTGCCAGCAGCACCCACGGGGGTGCAGATACGCAGTATTTT. It translates as CASSTHGGADTQYF.